Here is one T cell receptor (beta chain) with its context. Its antigen remains unidentified. Germline CDR1 reads MGHRA; CDR2 reads YSYEKL. The V and J ends lost 3 bases and 6 bases respectively, with 21 bases between them. CDR3 length: 17 residues. These data belong to a study of T-cell memory formation after mild COVID-19. TCRdb re-called the 5' RACE reads with MiXCR, one entry per CDR3 protein. The sample lists approximately 480,000 distinct CDR3 sequences, 18% occurring once. Study-level points and caveats: Clones contracting across day 15 to 85 had a balanced CD4/CD8 profile; later expanding clones leaned CD4+.

The chain links TRBV4-1 to TRBJ2-4; D perhaps matches TRBD2 (6 bases). This receptor was taken from an adult woman who had mild COVID-19 (a few samples of this study predate the infection). Cell type and time point are not known. Sequenced: PBMCs or a T cell subset sorted from them (not recorded which). The CDR3 loop reads CASSHPSGRGTLNIQYF. CDR3 sequence (DNA): TGCGCCAGCAGCCACCCGTCAGGACGCGGGACGTTAAACATTCAGTACTTC.